The source of this T cell receptor beta chain is a study of T cell responses to AZD1222 COVID-19 vaccine. Profiled with immunoSEQ multiplex PCR; TCRdb holds only in-frame clones, not every one. The sample contains approximately 140,000 clones, less than 95% of which appear only once. A single count supports this clone. J was trimmed by 2 bases and V by 7 bases; bases with no gene match: 4. From germline, CDR1 is SNHLY and CDR2 FYNNEI. This CDR3 has 14 residues. This chain connects TRBV2 to TRBJ1-1, with 10 bases aligning to TRBD1. The source is an adult in good health. Sequenced here: peripheral blood, sampled on day 0 of AZD1222 vaccination. The CDR3 spells CASIQTGGNTEAFF. The CDR3, as DNA: TGTGCCAGCATTCAGACAGGGGGCAACACTGAAGCTTTCTTT.